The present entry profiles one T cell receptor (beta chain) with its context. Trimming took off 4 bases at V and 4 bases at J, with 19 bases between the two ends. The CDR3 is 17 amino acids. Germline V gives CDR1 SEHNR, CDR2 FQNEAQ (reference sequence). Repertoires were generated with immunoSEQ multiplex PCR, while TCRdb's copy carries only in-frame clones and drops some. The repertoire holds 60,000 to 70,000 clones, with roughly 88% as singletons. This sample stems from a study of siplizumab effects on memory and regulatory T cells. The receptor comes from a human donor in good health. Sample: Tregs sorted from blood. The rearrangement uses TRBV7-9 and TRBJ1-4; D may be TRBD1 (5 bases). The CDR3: CASSSAGGVAVNEKLFF. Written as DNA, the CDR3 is TGTGCCAGCAGCTCCGCCGGGGGGGTTGCGGTTAATGAAAAACTGTTTTTT.